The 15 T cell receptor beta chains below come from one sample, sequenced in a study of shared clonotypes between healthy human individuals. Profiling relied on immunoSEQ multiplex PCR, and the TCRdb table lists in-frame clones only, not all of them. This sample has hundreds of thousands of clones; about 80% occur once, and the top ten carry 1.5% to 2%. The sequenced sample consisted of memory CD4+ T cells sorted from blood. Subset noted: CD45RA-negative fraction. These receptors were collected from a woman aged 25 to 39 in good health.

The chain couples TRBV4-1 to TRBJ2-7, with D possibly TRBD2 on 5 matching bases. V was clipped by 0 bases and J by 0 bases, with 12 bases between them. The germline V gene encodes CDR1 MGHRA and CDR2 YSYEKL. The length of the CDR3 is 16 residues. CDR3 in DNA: TGCGCCAGCAGCCAAGAACGGGCAGCGGCCTCCTACGAGCAGTACTTC. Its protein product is CASSQERAAASYEQYF.

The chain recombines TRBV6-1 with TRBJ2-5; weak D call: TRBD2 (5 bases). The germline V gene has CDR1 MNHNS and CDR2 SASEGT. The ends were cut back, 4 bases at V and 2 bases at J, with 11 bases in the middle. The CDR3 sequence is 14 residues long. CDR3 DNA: TGTGCCAGCAGTGCCGGGATAGGTCAAGAGACCCAGTACTTC. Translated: CASSAGIGQETQYF.

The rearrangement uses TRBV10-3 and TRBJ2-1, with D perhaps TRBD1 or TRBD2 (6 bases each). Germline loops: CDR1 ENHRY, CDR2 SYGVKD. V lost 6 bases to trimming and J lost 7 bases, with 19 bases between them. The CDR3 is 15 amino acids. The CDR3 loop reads CAISRASKGGNEQFF. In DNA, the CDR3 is TGTGCCATCAGCCGAGCCTCGAAGGGGGGTAATGAGCAGTTCTTC.

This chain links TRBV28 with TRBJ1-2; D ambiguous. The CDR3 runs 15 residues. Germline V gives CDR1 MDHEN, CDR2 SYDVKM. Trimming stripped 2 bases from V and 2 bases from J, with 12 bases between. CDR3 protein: CASSLRPVPNYGYTF. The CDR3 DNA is TGTGCCAGCAGTTTACGGCCGGTTCCCAACTATGGCTACACCTTC.

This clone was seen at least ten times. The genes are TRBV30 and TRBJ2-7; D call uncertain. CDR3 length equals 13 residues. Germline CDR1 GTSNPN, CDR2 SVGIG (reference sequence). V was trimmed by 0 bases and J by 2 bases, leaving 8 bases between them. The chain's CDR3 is CAWSVSATYEQYF. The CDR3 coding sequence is TGTGCCTGGAGTGTATCGGCCACCTACGAGCAGTACTTC.

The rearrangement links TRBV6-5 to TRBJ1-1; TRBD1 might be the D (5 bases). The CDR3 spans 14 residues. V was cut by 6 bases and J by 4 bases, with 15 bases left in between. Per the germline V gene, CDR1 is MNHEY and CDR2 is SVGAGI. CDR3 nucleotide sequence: TGTGCCAGCAGGCGGGGGGATGGTGGCACTGAAGCTTTCTTT. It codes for CASRRGDGGTEAFF.

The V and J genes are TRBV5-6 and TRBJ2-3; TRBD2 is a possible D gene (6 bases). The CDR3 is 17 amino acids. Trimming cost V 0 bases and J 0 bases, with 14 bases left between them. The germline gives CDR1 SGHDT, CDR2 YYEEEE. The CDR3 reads CASSLVLASDSTDTQYF. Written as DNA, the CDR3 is TGTGCCAGCAGCTTGGTTCTAGCGAGCGATAGCACAGATACGCAGTATTTT.

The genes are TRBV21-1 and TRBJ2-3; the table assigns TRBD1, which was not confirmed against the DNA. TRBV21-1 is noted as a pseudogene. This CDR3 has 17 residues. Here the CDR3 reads CASSKVPRQGYTDTQYF. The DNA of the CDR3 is TGTGCCAGCAGCAAAGTGCCCCGACAGGGGTACACAGATACGCAGTATTTT.

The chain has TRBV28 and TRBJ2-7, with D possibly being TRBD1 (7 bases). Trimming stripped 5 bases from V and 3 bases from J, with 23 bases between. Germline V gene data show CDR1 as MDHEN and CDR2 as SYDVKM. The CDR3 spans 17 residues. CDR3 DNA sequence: TGTGCCAGCAGTCTCTACGGAGGGGGCGCGGTCCGCTACGAGCAGTACTTC. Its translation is CASSLYGGGAVRYEQYF.

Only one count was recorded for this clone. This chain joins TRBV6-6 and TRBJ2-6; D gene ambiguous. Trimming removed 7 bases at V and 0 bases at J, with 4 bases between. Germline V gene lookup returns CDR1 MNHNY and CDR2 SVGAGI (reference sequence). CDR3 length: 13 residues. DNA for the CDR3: TGTGCCAGCATCGACTCTGGGGCCAACGTCCTGACTTTC. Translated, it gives CASIDSGANVLTF.

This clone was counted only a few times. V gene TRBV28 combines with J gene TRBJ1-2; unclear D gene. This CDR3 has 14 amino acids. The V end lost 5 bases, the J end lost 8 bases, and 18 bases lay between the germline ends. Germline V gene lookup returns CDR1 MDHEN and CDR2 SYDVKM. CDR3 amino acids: CASSPALRVGGYTF. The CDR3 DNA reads TGTGCCAGCAGTCCGGCACTTCGGGTAGGCGGCTACACCTTC.

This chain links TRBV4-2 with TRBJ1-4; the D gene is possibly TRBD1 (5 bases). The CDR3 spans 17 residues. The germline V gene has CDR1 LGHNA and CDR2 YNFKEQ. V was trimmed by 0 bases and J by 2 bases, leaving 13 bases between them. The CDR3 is CASSQEVGRATNEKLFF. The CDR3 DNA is TGTGCCAGCAGCCAAGAAGTGGGCAGGGCCACTAATGAAAAACTGTTTTTT.

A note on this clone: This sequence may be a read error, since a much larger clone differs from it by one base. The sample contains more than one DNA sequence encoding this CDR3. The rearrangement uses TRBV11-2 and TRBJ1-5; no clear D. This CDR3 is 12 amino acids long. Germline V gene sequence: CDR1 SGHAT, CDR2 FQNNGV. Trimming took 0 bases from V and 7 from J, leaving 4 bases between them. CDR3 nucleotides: TGTGCCAGCAGCTTAGAAGGCCAGCCCCAGCATTTT. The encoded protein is CASSLEGQPQHF.

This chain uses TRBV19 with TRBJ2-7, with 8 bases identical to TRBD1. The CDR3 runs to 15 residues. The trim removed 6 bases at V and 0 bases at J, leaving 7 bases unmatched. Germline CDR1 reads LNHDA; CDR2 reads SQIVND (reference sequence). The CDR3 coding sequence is TGTGCCAGTAGCTCGGTGGGACAGGTCTCCTACGAGCAGTACTTC. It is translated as CASSSVGQVSYEQYF.

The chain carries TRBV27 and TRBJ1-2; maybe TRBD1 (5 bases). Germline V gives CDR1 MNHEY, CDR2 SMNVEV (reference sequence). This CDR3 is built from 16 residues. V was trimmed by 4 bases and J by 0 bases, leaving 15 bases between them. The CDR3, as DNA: TGTGCCAGCAGTTCGCAATCCGGGACGGCTAACTATGGCTACACCTTC. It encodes CASSSQSGTANYGYTF.